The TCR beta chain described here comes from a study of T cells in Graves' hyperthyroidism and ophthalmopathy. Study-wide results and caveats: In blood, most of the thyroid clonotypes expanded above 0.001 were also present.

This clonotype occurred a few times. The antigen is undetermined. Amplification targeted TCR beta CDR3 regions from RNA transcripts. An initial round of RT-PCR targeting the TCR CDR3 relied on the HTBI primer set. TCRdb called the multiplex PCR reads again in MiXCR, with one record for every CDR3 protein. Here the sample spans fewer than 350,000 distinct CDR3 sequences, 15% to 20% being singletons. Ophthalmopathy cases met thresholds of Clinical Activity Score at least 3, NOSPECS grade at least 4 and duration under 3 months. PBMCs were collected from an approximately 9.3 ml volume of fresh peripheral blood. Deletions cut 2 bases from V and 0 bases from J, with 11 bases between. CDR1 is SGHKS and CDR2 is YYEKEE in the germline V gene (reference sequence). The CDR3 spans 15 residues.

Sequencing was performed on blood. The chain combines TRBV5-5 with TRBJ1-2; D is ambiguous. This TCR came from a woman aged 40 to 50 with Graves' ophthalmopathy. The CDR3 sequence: CASSFSQAANYGYTF. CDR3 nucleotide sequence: TGTGCCAGCAGCTTTTCCCAGGCAGCTAACTATGGCTACACCTTC.